This paragraph covers one T cell receptor (beta chain) sequence. Its specificity is unknown. From cryopreserved PBMCs came about 2 micrograms of genomic DNA used for TCR beta libraries. Here immunoSEQ multiplex PCR was the method, and the copy in TCRdb shows in-frame clones only, minus some. The sample includes approximately 150,000 clones, approximately 80% of them seen just once. The V gene's germline CDR1 is MNHNY and CDR2 SVGAGI (reference sequence). The CDR3 has 13 amino acids. Trimming stripped 2 bases from V and 5 bases from J, with 7 bases between. These data belong to a study of cytotoxic CD8 clonotypes in ibrutinib-treated CLL. Study findings and constraints: Rising at ibrutinib response, clonality subsequently fell back toward baseline at progression. The public clonotypes identified were infrequent and showed contraction or stability on treatment.

The source was PBMCs, collected after 24 months of ibrutinib treatment. This TCR derives from a human donor with chronic lymphocytic leukemia. The chain links TRBV6-6 to TRBJ1-5, with D possibly being TRBD1 (6 bases). The CDR3 loop reads CASSYQGHQPQHF. As DNA, the CDR3 is TGTGCCAGCAGTTACCAGGGGCATCAGCCCCAGCATTTT.